The present TCR beta chain was sequenced within a study of control samples from healthy donors and cancer patients. Germline V gene sequence: CDR1 MNHNY, CDR2 SVGAGI (reference sequence). Trimming stripped 5 bases from V and 0 bases from J, with 10 bases between. The CDR3 is 15 amino acids. TCRdb's copy holds only in-frame clones and misses some; the assay was immunoSEQ multiplex PCR. This repertoire shows roughly 24,000 clones, about 83% found once; its top ten account for about 30%. This clone appeared a single time. V is TRBV6-6 and J is TRBJ1-4, with a possible D match to TRBD1 (5 bases). The clonotype originates from a man in his sixties with head and neck cancer. Sample: PBMCs. The CDR3 sequence is CASSTTGATNEKLFF. In DNA, the CDR3 is TGTGCCAGCAGTACGACGGGGGCAACTAATGAAAAACTGTTTTTT.